Listed below are T cell receptor beta chains from one sample, sequenced in a study of blood T cell repertoires in COVID-19. Generated by immunoSEQ multiplex PCR, the TCRdb table keeps only in-frame clones and is missing some. In the table there are 150,000 to 200,000 clones, more than 85% of which are singletons. The source material was peripheral blood. These receptor sequences come from a man aged 35 to 55 with active or convalescent COVID-19. The CDR3 runs from the conserved cysteine through the conserved F or W. Fields, in order: V gene, J gene, clone size, D gene, CDR3 protein, CDR3 DNA. A D gene is named only where the DNA matches it firmly. Only part of the rows carry a size: once, few, many, or a class if the clone is expanded.

V gene: TRBV6-1
J gene: TRBJ2-7
clone size: few
D gene: TRBD1
CDR3 protein: CASSEGQGSYEQYF
CDR3 DNA: TGTGCCAGCAGTGAGGGACAGGGATCCTACGAGCAGTACTTC

V gene: TRBV5-6
J gene: TRBJ1-5
clone size: .
D gene: TRBD1
CDR3 protein: CASSSRGRGLDQPQHF
CDR3 DNA: TGTGCCAGCAGCTCAAGGGGCAGGGGGCTTGATCAGCCCCAGCATTTT

V gene: TRBV19
J gene: TRBJ2-2
clone size: .
D gene: .
CDR3 protein: CASSPLGTGSPGELFF
CDR3 DNA: TGTGCCAGTAGTCCCCTGGGAACAGGGAGTCCCGGGGAGCTGTTTTTT

V gene: TRBV30
J gene: TRBJ2-5
clone size: once
D gene: .
CDR3 protein: CAWSVRALETQYF
CDR3 DNA: TGTGCCTGGAGTGTCCGAGCCTTAGAGACCCAGTACTTC

V gene: TRBV9
J gene: TRBJ1-1
clone size: .
D gene: .
CDR3 protein: CASSAQGPTEAFF
CDR3 DNA: TGTGCCAGCAGCGCTCAGGGTCCCACTGAAGCTTTCTTT

V gene: TRBV3-1/TRBV3-2
J gene: TRBJ1-6
clone size: .
D gene: .
CDR3 protein: CASSQDGNSPLHF
CDR3 DNA: TGTGCCAGCAGCCAAGACGGGAACTCACCCCTCCACTTT

V gene: TRBV6-5
J gene: TRBJ1-1
clone size: .
D gene: .
CDR3 protein: CASSYGAYTEAFF
CDR3 DNA: TGTGCCAGCAGTTACGGGGCGTACACTGAAGCTTTCTTT

V gene: TRBV5-4
J gene: TRBJ1-1
clone size: .
D gene: TRBD1
CDR3 protein: CASSPRGTGERDTEAFF
CDR3 DNA: TGTGCCAGCAGCCCCCGCGGGACAGGGGAGAGGGACACTGAAGCTTTCTTT

V gene: TRBV19
J gene: TRBJ1-6
clone size: .
D gene: .
CDR3 protein: CASSPDRQQRSPLHF
CDR3 DNA: TGTGCCAGTAGTCCGGACCGACAGCAGAGATCACCCCTCCACTTT

V gene: TRBV6-2/TRBV6-3
J gene: TRBJ1-2
clone size: .
D gene: .
CDR3 protein: CASSYEEFYGYTF
CDR3 DNA: TGTGCCAGCAGTTACGAGGAGTTCTATGGCTACACCTTC

V gene: TRBV7-9
J gene: TRBJ2-2
clone size: .
D gene: .
CDR3 protein: CASTIGQPTGELFF
CDR3 DNA: TGTGCCAGCACCATTGGACAGCCCACCGGGGAGCTGTTTTTT

V gene: TRBV19
J gene: TRBJ2-1
clone size: .
D gene: TRBD1
CDR3 protein: CASSDRDRDNEQFF
CDR3 DNA: TGTGCCAGTAGTGACCGGGACAGGGACAATGAGCAGTTCTTC

V gene: TRBV24-1
J gene: TRBJ2-2
clone size: .
D gene: TRBD1
CDR3 protein: CATSDYPGQGSSAGELFF
CDR3 DNA: TGTGCCACCAGTGATTACCCGGGACAGGGGTCTTCCGCCGGGGAGCTGTTTTTT

V gene: TRBV6-6
J gene: TRBJ1-4
clone size: few
D gene: .
CDR3 protein: CASSAPPGRDNEKLFF
CDR3 DNA: TGTGCCAGCAGTGCGCCCCCCGGACGGGATAATGAAAAACTGTTTTTT

V gene: TRBV19
J gene: TRBJ1-2
clone size: many
D gene: .
CDR3 protein: CASSIFDGYTF
CDR3 DNA: TGTGCCAGTAGTATTTTCGATGGCTACACCTTC

V gene: TRBV30
J gene: TRBJ2-5
clone size: once
D gene: .
CDR3 protein: CAWSGGSTETQYF
CDR3 DNA: TGTGCCTGGAGTGGGGGCTCCACAGAGACCCAGTACTTC

V gene: TRBV14
J gene: TRBJ1-3
clone size: .
D gene: .
CDR3 protein: CASSHDSGNTIYF
CDR3 DNA: TGTGCCAGCAGCCACGACAGCGGAAACACCATATATTTT

V gene: TRBV7-9
J gene: TRBJ2-5
clone size: .
D gene: .
CDR3 protein: CASSSPLSAGTQETQYF
CDR3 DNA: TGTGCCAGCAGCTCACCTCTCTCCGCGGGGACCCAAGAGACCCAGTACTTC

V gene: TRBV5-1
J gene: TRBJ2-7
clone size: .
D gene: TRBD1
CDR3 protein: CASSLGGGSSYEQYF
CDR3 DNA: TGCGCCAGCAGCTTGGGAGGGGGCTCTTCCTACGAGCAGTACTTC

V gene: TRBV11-3
J gene: TRBJ2-5
clone size: .
D gene: .
CDR3 protein: CASSLTGEEETQYF
CDR3 DNA: TGTGCCAGCAGTTTAACAGGGGAGGAAGAGACCCAGTACTTC

V gene: TRBV6-6
J gene: TRBJ1-4
clone size: .
D gene: .
CDR3 protein: CASSYATEKLFF
CDR3 DNA: TGTGCCAGCAGTTACGCGACAGAGAAACTGTTTTTT

V gene: TRBV27
J gene: TRBJ1-2
clone size: .
D gene: TRBD1
CDR3 protein: CASSYGQGDGYTF
CDR3 DNA: TGTGCCAGCAGTTACGGACAGGGGGACGGCTACACCTTC

V gene: TRBV4-3
J gene: TRBJ1-5
clone size: .
D gene: .
CDR3 protein: CASSQDRYSNQPQHF
CDR3 DNA: TGCGCCAGCAGCCAAGACCGCTATAGCAATCAGCCCCAGCATTTT

V gene: TRBV19
J gene: TRBJ1-3
clone size: .
D gene: .
CDR3 protein: CASSTKTAGNTIYF
CDR3 DNA: TGTGCCAGTAGTACCAAGACAGCTGGAAACACCATATATTTT

V gene: TRBV6-6
J gene: TRBJ1-2
clone size: .
D gene: .
CDR3 protein: CASSQTQTGTIYGYTF
CDR3 DNA: TGTGCCAGCAGCCAGACCCAAACCGGGACTATCTATGGCTACACCTTC

V gene: TRBV7-2
J gene: TRBJ1-2
clone size: once
D gene: TRBD1
CDR3 protein: CASSFPGQGVGGYTF
CDR3 DNA: TGTGCCAGCAGCTTTCCGGGACAGGGAGTGGGCGGCTACACCTTC

V gene: TRBV21-1
J gene: TRBJ1-2
clone size: .
D gene: .
CDR3 protein: CARGGDSTNYGYTF
CDR3 DNA: TGTGCCAGGGGCGGGGACAGCACTAACTATGGCTACACCTTC

V gene: TRBV9
J gene: TRBJ2-3
clone size: .
D gene: .
CDR3 protein: CASSVEPGVSDTQYF
CDR3 DNA: TGTGCCAGCAGCGTAGAACCGGGGGTGTCAGATACGCAGTATTTT

V gene: TRBV7-9
J gene: TRBJ2-2
clone size: .
D gene: .
CDR3 protein: CASSPDRGLFF
CDR3 DNA: TGTGCCAGCAGCCCGGACAGAGGGCTGTTTTTT

V gene: TRBV3-1/TRBV3-2
J gene: TRBJ2-5
clone size: .
D gene: .
CDR3 protein: CASSHDSKETQYF
CDR3 DNA: TGTGCCAGCAGTCATGACTCAAAAGAGACCCAGTACTTC

V gene: TRBV28
J gene: TRBJ1-4
clone size: few
D gene: TRBD1
CDR3 protein: CASSPPDRGGEKLFF
CDR3 DNA: TGTGCCAGCAGTCCCCCGGACAGGGGAGGTGAAAAACTGTTTTTT

V gene: TRBV5-6
J gene: TRBJ1-1
clone size: .
D gene: TRBD1
CDR3 protein: CASSSLRGLGTEAFF
CDR3 DNA: TGTGCCAGCAGCTCCCTCAGGGGGCTTGGCACTGAAGCTTTCTTT

V gene: TRBV28
J gene: TRBJ2-3
clone size: .
D gene: .
CDR3 protein: CASSPTSDTQYF
CDR3 DNA: TGTGCCAGCAGTCCGACTTCAGATACGCAGTATTTT

V gene: TRBV11-3
J gene: TRBJ2-6
clone size: .
D gene: TRBD2
CDR3 protein: CASSLAWGGAGANVLTF
CDR3 DNA: TGTGCCAGCAGCTTAGCCTGGGGAGGGGCTGGGGCCAACGTCCTGACTTTC

V gene: TRBV12-3/TRBV12-4
J gene: TRBJ1-5
clone size: .
D gene: TRBD1
CDR3 protein: CASDRGGNQPQHF
CDR3 DNA: TGTGCCAGCGACAGGGGTGGCAATCAGCCCCAGCATTTT

V gene: TRBV28
J gene: TRBJ2-1
clone size: .
D gene: TRBD2
CDR3 protein: CASSTHRGTSGGLYNEQFF
CDR3 DNA: TGTGCCAGCAGTACGCACCGCGGGACTAGCGGGGGCCTTTACAATGAGCAGTTCTTC

V gene: TRBV6-2/TRBV6-3
J gene: TRBJ1-1
clone size: .
D gene: TRBD1
CDR3 protein: CASSGTATMNTEAFF
CDR3 DNA: TGTGCCAGCAGTGGGACAGCTACCATGAACACTGAAGCTTTCTTT

V gene: TRBV4-2
J gene: TRBJ2-6
clone size: .
D gene: .
CDR3 protein: CASKPGSGANVLTF
CDR3 DNA: TGTGCCAGCAAGCCGGGGTCTGGGGCCAACGTCCTGACTTTC

V gene: TRBV28
J gene: TRBJ1-2
clone size: .
D gene: TRBD1
CDR3 protein: CASSPLGQDLTF
CDR3 DNA: TGTGCCAGCAGTCCGTTGGGACAGGATCTCACCTTC

V gene: TRBV11-2
J gene: TRBJ1-4
clone size: .
D gene: TRBD1
CDR3 protein: CASSLGTGYEKLFF
CDR3 DNA: TGTGCCAGCAGCTTAGGGACAGGTTATGAAAAACTGTTTTTT

V gene: TRBV19
J gene: TRBJ2-3
clone size: once
D gene: .
CDR3 protein: CASSLGPPPDTQYF
CDR3 DNA: TGTGCCAGTAGTTTAGGGCCCCCACCAGATACGCAGTATTTT

V gene: TRBV9
J gene: TRBJ1-1
clone size: .
D gene: .
CDR3 protein: CASSVVANTEAFF
CDR3 DNA: TGTGCCAGCAGCGTAGTAGCGAACACTGAAGCTTTCTTT

V gene: TRBV19
J gene: TRBJ1-2
clone size: .
D gene: TRBD1
CDR3 protein: CASSVSNPGTGYTGTF
CDR3 DNA: TGTGCCAGTAGTGTTTCGAATCCCGGGACAGGGTACACGGGGACCTTC

V gene: TRBV5-1
J gene: TRBJ2-2
clone size: .
D gene: .
CDR3 protein: CASKNTGAGDTGELFF
CDR3 DNA: TGCGCCAGTAAAAACACGGGAGCCGGGGACACCGGGGAGCTGTTTTTT

V gene: TRBV12-3/TRBV12-4
J gene: TRBJ2-7
clone size: .
D gene: .
CDR3 protein: CASSSGGHEQYF
CDR3 DNA: TGTGCCAGCAGTTCCGGGGGTCACGAGCAGTACTTC

V gene: TRBV19
J gene: TRBJ2-2
clone size: .
D gene: TRBD2
CDR3 protein: CASRPAGSTGELFF
CDR3 DNA: TGTGCCAGTAGGCCAGCGGGGAGTACCGGGGAGCTGTTTTTT

V gene: TRBV11-2
J gene: TRBJ1-6
clone size: .
D gene: .
CDR3 protein: CASSITNISNSPLHF
CDR3 DNA: TGTGCCAGCAGCATAACTAACATTTCGAATTCACCCCTCCACTTT

V gene: TRBV14
J gene: TRBJ1-1
clone size: .
D gene: TRBD1
CDR3 protein: CASSQEGTGYWTEAFF
CDR3 DNA: TGTGCCAGCAGCCAAGAGGGGACAGGGTATTGGACTGAAGCTTTCTTT

V gene: TRBV28
J gene: TRBJ1-6
clone size: .
D gene: .
CDR3 protein: CASSLYGQGLGNSPLHF
CDR3 DNA: TGTGCCAGCAGTTTATACGGCCAGGGGCTCGGTAATTCACCCCTCCACTTT

V gene: TRBV4-3
J gene: TRBJ2-1
clone size: .
D gene: TRBD2
CDR3 protein: CASSQGLAGVNEQFF
CDR3 DNA: TGCGCCAGCAGCCAAGGACTAGCGGGGGTCAATGAGCAGTTCTTC

V gene: TRBV11-3
J gene: TRBJ1-2
clone size: few
D gene: TRBD1
CDR3 protein: CASSATGGGENYGYTF
CDR3 DNA: TGTGCCAGCAGCGCGACAGGGGGCGGGGAAAACTATGGCTACACCTTC

V gene: TRBV19
J gene: TRBJ1-2
clone size: .
D gene: TRBD1
CDR3 protein: CATTRFGQGANYGYTF
CDR3 DNA: TGTGCCACTACCCGTTTCGGACAGGGGGCGAACTATGGCTACACCTTC

V gene: TRBV27
J gene: TRBJ1-6
clone size: .
D gene: .
CDR3 protein: CASSARLQGANSPLHF
CDR3 DNA: TGTGCCAGCAGTGCCCGCCTACAGGGTGCAAATTCACCCCTCCACTTT

V gene: TRBV9
J gene: TRBJ2-3
clone size: .
D gene: .
CDR3 protein: CASSVEFEQGRTDTQYF
CDR3 DNA: TGTGCCAGCAGCGTAGAGTTTGAACAGGGTAGGACAGATACGCAGTATTTT

V gene: TRBV5-1
J gene: TRBJ2-7
clone size: .
D gene: TRBD1
CDR3 protein: CASSLRRQGNYEQYF
CDR3 DNA: TGCGCCAGCAGCTTAAGACGACAGGGCAATTACGAGCAGTACTTC